This TCR beta chain was captured by sequencing in a study of blood T cell repertoires in COVID-19 (dated by TCRdb to 2018 to 2020). About the study as a whole: Collaborator samples came from the United States, Italy and Spain and covered acute and convalescent phases of COVID-19. Subjects who had been exposed to COVID-19, were actively infected with it, or had recovered from it provided the deeply sampled blood TCRbeta repertoires that made up the dataset. HLA class I and class II types, where available, came from metadata supplied by the sample provider rather than from assay-based typing. The samples were drawn from the first 160 participants of the ongoing ImmuneRACE study and from 1,254 subjects provided by 6 global collaborators. The prospective study material was composed of cDNA or gDNA derived from T cells, B-cell-depleted T cells, or PBMCs. The repertoires were made available in a free public database intended to serve as a resource for research on the immune response to SARS-CoV-2. Sample metadata almost always included a de-identified subject ID, COVID-19 status, age in years and sex. On the study overall, not on this receptor specifically: The amount of clinical and demographic metadata varied by source and participant and was provided uncurated.

With regard to this clone: Its antigen remains unidentified. No clone much larger than this one lies a single base away; base qualities are absent.

TCRbeta CDR3 regions were amplified from genomic DNA using the immunoSEQ Assay, a bias-controlled multiplex PCR. In the original analysis: The number of nucleated cells in each sample was estimated from the amplification of reference gene primers within the assay. To quantify the absolute abundance of each unique TCRbeta CDR3 rearrangement, sequence reads were collapsed and filtered. For each sample, productive Simpson clonality was calculated as the square root of Simpson's diversity index over productive rearrangements. TCRdb limited this immuneACCESS table to in-frame rearrangements with V and J called. A share of clones is missing; checked studies link under half to unresolved V genes, and the rest is unexplained. Clone size and V and J calls were adopted from that table, with D and trimming inferred from the DNA. This sample gives around 170,000 clones in total; approximately 79% of them show up just once. Around 3% of the sample lies in the top ten.

Whole blood was collected in K2EDTA tubes by collaborating institutions according to the institutions' own protocols. For TCRbeta analysis, collaborators shipped samples in one of three forms: frozen whole blood, isolated PBMCs, or DNA extracted from either of those sample types. The V and J ends are trimmed by 4 bases and 0 bases, leaving 9 bases between them. Reading from cysteine to phenylalanine, the CDR3 counts 15 amino acids. This entry keeps only the CDR3 DNA: 45 bases, framed from base 1. CDR1 and CDR2, looked up from the germline V gene (reference sequence), are LNHDA and SQIVND. The sequencing sample was made of peripheral blood. The TCR sequence derives from an elderly woman with acute or convalescent COVID-19. The V and J segments used are TRBV19 and TRBJ1-4; there is no confident call for the D gene. In nucleotide form, the sequence is TGTGCCAGTAGTACCTCTTCCGCAACTAATGAAAAACTGTTTTTT. Its protein is CASSTSSATNEKLFF.